Below, 12 T cell receptor beta chains from the same sample are listed, as sequenced in a study of OX40 agonist ivuxolimab in advanced cancers. The method was immunoSEQ multiplex PCR; TCRdb's version includes in-frame clones alone and lacks a portion of them. The sample includes some 35,000 clones, 65% to 85% of them seen just once. This specimen consisted of CD4+ or CD8+ T cells sorted from blood, obtained in a trial of the OX40 agonist ivuxolimab. Receptors originate from an adult with an advanced solid tumor such as melanoma, head and neck, liver or kidney cancer.

This clone appeared a single time. The chain has TRBV28 and TRBJ2-7; TRBD1 matches 8 bases. The CDR3 runs 15 residues. The V segment lost 6 bases and the J segment 4 bases; nucleotides outside the gene matches: 11. Germline-derived CDR1 and CDR2 are MDHEN and SYDVKM. CDR3 nucleotides: TGTGCCAGCAGAATGACAGGGGTAAACCAATACGAGCAGTACTTC. It encodes CASRMTGVNQYEQYF.

The chain employs TRBV7-9 and TRBJ2-5; no clear D. V dropped 7 bases and J dropped 5 bases, with 11 bases sitting between them. Per germline, CDR1 SEHNR and CDR2 FQNEAQ (reference sequence). This CDR3 is 12 amino acids long. This chain's CDR3 is CASKAARETQYF. The CDR3 DNA sequence: TGTGCCAGCAAGGCAGCAAGGGAGACCCAGTACTTC.

This chain links TRBV19 with TRBJ2-1, with D perhaps being TRBD1 or TRBD2 (5 bases each). The CDR3 length is 17 residues. V dropped 3 bases and J dropped 3 bases, with 18 bases sitting between them. Germline CDR1 and CDR2: LNHDA and SQIVND (reference sequence). The CDR3 here is CASSITGRDLLYNEQFF. In DNA form, the CDR3 reads TGTGCCAGTAGTATCACAGGCCGGGACCTACTCTACAATGAGCAGTTCTTC.

The table lists this clone with a few counts. The rearrangement links TRBV27 to TRBJ2-2; TRBD2 agrees at 7 bases. The CDR3 runs to 12 residues. V shed 10 bases, J shed 5 bases, and the junction held 4 bases outside the gene matches. Germline V gene data show CDR1 as MNHEY and CDR2 as SMNVEV (reference sequence). CDR3 bases: TGTGCCACCCTTAGCGGGACCGGGGAGCTGTTTTTT. It encodes CATLSGTGELFF.

V usage is TRBV7-9 and J usage is TRBJ2-7; weak D call: TRBD2 (5 bases). This CDR3 comprises 12 residues. The germline V gene encodes CDR1 SEHNR and CDR2 FQNEAQ (reference sequence). V lost 8 bases and J lost 7, with 15 bases in between. CDR3 sequence: CASREGSREQYF. The CDR3 nucleotides are TGTGCCAGCCGCGAGGGTTCCCGAGAGCAGTACTTC.

The V gene is TRBV19, the J gene TRBJ2-1, with a weak D call TRBD2 (5 bases). The CDR3 is 16 residues long. Trimming shortened V by 5 bases and J by 6 bases, and 20 bases separated the two germline ends. Germline V lookup: CDR1 LNHDA, CDR2 SQIVND (reference sequence). The CDR3, as DNA: TGTGCCAGTAGTCTCGACCTGGGAGCGTTGGTCAATGAGCAGTTCTTC. It yields the protein CASSLDLGALVNEQFF.

The chain joins TRBV2 to TRBJ1-4; D remains ambiguous. CDR3 length: 14 residues. Germline CDR1 and CDR2: SNHLY and FYNNEI. The V and J ends lost 8 bases and 0 bases respectively, with 10 bases between them. The CDR3, as DNA: TGTGCCAGCGGAAACAGATCAACTAATGAAAAACTGTTTTTT. It is translated as CASGNRSTNEKLFF.

This CDR3 reads CASSQESAGGHEQYF. In nucleotides, the CDR3 is TGCGCCAGCAGCCAAGAGTCAGCGGGGGGGCACGAGCAGTACTTC. The chain employs TRBV4-1 and TRBJ2-7; 10 positions match TRBD2. V was clipped by 0 bases and J by 5 bases; unmatched bases: 4. CDR1 MGHRA and CDR2 YSYEKL come from the germline V gene. CDR3 length: 15 residues.

The chain employs TRBV2 and TRBJ1-2; 7 positions match TRBD1. Germline lookup yields CDR1 SNHLY and CDR2 FYNNEI. The CDR3 is made up of 12 amino acids. The trim removed 10 bases at V and 6 bases at J, leaving 8 bases unmatched. DNA of the CDR3: TGTGCCAAACTACAGGGGCGGGATGGCTACACCTTC. Encoded protein: CAKLQGRDGYTF.

This clone occurred once. The chain joins TRBV27 to TRBJ1-2; possible D gene TRBD1, 6 bases. V dropped 5 bases and J dropped 5 bases, with 21 bases sitting between them. CDR3 length: 16 residues. CDR1 and CDR2 (germline): MNHEY, SMNVEV (reference sequence). The CDR3 DNA reads as TGTGCCAGCAGTACCCAGGACAGTGTTCCCCCGTATGGCTACACCTTC. Residues: CASSTQDSVPPYGYTF.

The chain recombines TRBV13 with TRBJ2-1; 9 nucleotides agree with TRBD1. V lost 3 bases to trimming and J lost 4 bases; unmatched junction nucleotides: 7. The germline V gene encodes CDR1 PRHDT and CDR2 FYEKMQ (reference sequence). This CDR3 region has 16 residues. CDR3 sequence (DNA): TGTGCCAGCAGCTTGGGGGGACAGGGTGGGTACAATGAGCAGTTCTTC. Its protein is CASSLGGQGGYNEQFF.

The CDR3 reads CASSIGWSLGTEAFF. The CDR3 DNA reads as TGTGCCAGTAGTATAGGTTGGAGTCTCGGGACTGAAGCTTTCTTT. The V and J genes are TRBV19 and TRBJ1-1, with D unresolved. This CDR3 is 15 amino acids long. Trimming removed 1 base from V and 5 bases from J, with 14 bases in between. From germline, CDR1 is LNHDA and CDR2 SQIVND (reference sequence).